The 2 T cell receptor beta chains below were found in one sample sequenced in a study of PD-1 blockade in classical Hodgkin lymphoma. Every single patient, without exception, relapsed after autologous stem cell transplantation, and brentuximab vedotin exposure varied. By magnetic negative selection, CD8+ T cells were isolated from the thawed PBMCs. Repertoires were generated with immunoSEQ multiplex PCR, while TCRdb's copy carries only in-frame clones and drops some. The table includes some 8,000 clones, about 86% detected once. The specimen was CD8+ T cells from blood, collected at baseline. The receptors originated from a human donor with classical Hodgkin lymphoma.

About this clone itself: A junction boundary mismatches the germline segment, possibly from a read error. The J gene is TRBJ2-7, the V gene TRBV27; 8 bases map to TRBD1. Germline values: CDR1 MNHEY, CDR2 SMNVEV (reference sequence). There are 13 residues in the CDR3. The chain's CDR3 is CASSLSDRAEQYF. The CDR3, as DNA: TGTGCCAGCAGTCTATCGGACAGGGCCGAGCAGTACTTC.

The rearrangement links TRBV13 to TRBJ2-3; the match to TRBD2 covers 8 bases. Germline V gives CDR1 PRHDT, CDR2 FYEKMQ (reference sequence). This CDR3 has 17 amino acids. The V gene end was trimmed by 5 bases and the J gene end by 2 bases; junction bases not matched to a gene: 12. The CDR3 nucleotides are TGTGCCAGCAGCATGCCACAGGGACTAGGTTACACAGATACGCAGTATTTT. It is translated as CASSMPQGLGYTDTQYF. The full variable domain, with the rest looked up from reference TRBV13 and TRBJ2-3, is AAGVIQSPRHLIKEKRETATLKCYPIPRHDTVYWYQQGPGQDPQFLISFYEKMQSDKGSIPDRFSAQQFSDYHSELNMSSLELGDSALYFCASSMPQGLGYTDTQYFGPGTRLTVL.